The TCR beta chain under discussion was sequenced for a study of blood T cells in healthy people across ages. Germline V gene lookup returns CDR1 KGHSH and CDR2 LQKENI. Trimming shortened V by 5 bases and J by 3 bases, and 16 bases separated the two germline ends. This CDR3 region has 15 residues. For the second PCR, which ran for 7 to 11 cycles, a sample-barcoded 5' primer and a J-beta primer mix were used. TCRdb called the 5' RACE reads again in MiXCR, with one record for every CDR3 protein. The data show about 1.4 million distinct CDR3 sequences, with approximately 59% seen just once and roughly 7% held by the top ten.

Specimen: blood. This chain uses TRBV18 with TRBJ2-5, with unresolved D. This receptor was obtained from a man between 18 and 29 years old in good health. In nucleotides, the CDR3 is TGTGCCAGCTCATTATACGGACGGAATAAAGAGACCCAGTACTTC. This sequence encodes CASSLYGRNKETQYF.